The clone carrying this T cell receptor (beta chain) turned up a few times. CDR1 and CDR2 from the germline V gene are LNHDA and SQIVND (reference sequence). Trimming at V came to 1 base and at J to 8 bases, leaving 10 bases not matched to a gene. The CDR3 contains 16 residues. The data belong to a study of cytomegalovirus exposure and HLA in healthy donors. The donors were members of the validation cohort, which comprised roughly 120 subjects and was separate from the first cohort of more than 500 subjects. TCRdb keeps only in-frame clones here, not all; method: immunoSEQ multiplex PCR. The sample includes about 220,000 clones, roughly 84% of them seen just once.

The sequenced sample consisted of PBMCs. The chain recombines TRBV19 with TRBJ2-4; TRBD2 matches at 8 bases. This TCR was recovered from a woman between 25 and 40 years old in good health and CMV-seropositive. CDR3 loop: CASSIVGLAPRDIQYF. The DNA for the CDR3 is TGTGCCAGTAGTATAGTAGGACTAGCCCCTAGGGACATTCAGTACTTC.